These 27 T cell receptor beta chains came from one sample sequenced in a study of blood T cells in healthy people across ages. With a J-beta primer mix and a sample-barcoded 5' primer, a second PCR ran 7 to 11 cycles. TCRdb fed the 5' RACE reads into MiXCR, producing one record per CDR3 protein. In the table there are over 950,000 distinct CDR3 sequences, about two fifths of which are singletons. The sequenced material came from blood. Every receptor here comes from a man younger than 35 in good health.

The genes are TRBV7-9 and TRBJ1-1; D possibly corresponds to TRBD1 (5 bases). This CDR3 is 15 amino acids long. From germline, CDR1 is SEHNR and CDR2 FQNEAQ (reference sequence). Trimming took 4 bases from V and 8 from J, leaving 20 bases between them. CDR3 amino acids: CASSSYPEGPEEAFF. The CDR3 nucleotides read TGTGCCAGCAGCTCCTACCCCGAGGGGCCAGAAGAAGCTTTCTTT.

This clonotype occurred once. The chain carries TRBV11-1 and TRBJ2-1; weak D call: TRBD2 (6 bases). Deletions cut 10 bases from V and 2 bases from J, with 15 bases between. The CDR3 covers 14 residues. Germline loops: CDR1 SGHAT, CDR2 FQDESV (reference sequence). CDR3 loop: CATGGRTAYNEQFF. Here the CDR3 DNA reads TGTGCCACCGGAGGGCGGACCGCCTACAATGAGCAGTTCTTC. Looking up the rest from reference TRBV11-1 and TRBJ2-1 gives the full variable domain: EAEVAQSPRYKITEKSQAVAFWCDPISGHATLYWYRQILGQGPELLVQFQDESVVDDSQLPKDRFSAERLKGVDSTLKIQPAELGDSAMYLCATGGRTAYNEQFFGPGTRLTVL.

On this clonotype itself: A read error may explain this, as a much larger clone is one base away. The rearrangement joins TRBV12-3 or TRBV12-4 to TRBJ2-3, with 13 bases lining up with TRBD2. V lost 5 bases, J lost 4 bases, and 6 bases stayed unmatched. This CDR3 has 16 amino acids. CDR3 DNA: TGTGCCAGCAGTCCTTGGACTAGCGGGAGCGCAGATACGCAGTATTTT. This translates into CASSPWTSGSADTQYF.

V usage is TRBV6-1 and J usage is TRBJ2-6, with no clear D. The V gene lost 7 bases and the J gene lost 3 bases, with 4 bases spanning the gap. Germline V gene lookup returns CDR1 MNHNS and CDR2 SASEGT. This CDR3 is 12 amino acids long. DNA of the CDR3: TGTGCCAGCACAGTTGGGGCCAACGTCCTGACTTTC. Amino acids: CASTVGANVLTF.

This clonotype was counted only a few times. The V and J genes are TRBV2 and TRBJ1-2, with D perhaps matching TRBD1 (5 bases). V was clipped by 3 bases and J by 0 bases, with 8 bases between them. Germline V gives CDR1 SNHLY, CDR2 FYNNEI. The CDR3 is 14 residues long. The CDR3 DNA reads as TGTGCCAGCAGTGAGGACACTCCTAACTATGGCTACACCTTC. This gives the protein CASSEDTPNYGYTF. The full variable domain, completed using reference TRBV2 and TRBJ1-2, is EPEVTQTPSHQVTQMGQEVILRCVPISNHLYFYWYRQILGQKVEFLVSFYNNEISEKSEIFDDQFSVERPDGSNFTLKIRSTKLEDSAMYFCASSEDTPNYGYTFGSGTRLTVV.

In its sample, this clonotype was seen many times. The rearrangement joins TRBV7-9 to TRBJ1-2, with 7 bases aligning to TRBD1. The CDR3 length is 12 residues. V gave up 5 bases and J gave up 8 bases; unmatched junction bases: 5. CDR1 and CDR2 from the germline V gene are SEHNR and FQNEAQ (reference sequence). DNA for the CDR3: TGTGCCAGCAGCCCTAAACAGGGGGGCTACACCTTC. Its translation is CASSPKQGGYTF. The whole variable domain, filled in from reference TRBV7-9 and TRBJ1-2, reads DTGVSQNPRHKITKRGQNVTFRCDPISEHNRLYWYRQTLGQGPEFLTYFQNEAQLEKSRLLSDRFSAERPKGSFSTLEIQRTEQGDSAMYLCASSPKQGGYTFGSGTRLTVV.

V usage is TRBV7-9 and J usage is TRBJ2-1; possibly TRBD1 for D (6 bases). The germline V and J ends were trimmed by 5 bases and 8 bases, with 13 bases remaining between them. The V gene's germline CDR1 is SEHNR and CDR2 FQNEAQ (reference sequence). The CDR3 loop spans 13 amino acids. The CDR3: CASSPSGDDEQFF. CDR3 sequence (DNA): TGTGCCAGCAGCCCTTCAGGGGATGATGAGCAGTTCTTC.

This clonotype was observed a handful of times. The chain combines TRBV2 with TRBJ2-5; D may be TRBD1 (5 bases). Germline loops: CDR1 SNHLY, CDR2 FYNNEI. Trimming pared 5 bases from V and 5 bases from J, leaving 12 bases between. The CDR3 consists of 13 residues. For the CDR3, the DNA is TGTGCCAGCAGTTACAGGTCTGGGGAGACCCAGTACTTC. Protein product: CASSYRSGETQYF.

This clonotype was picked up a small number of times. This chain's CDR3 is CASSYSKGRETMNTEAFF. CDR3 bases: TGTGCCAGCAGTTACTCGAAAGGCAGGGAGACCATGAACACTGAAGCTTTCTTT. The gene calls are TRBV6-2 or TRBV6-3 and TRBJ1-1; possible D gene TRBD1, 5 bases. The V gene's germline CDR1 is MNHEY and CDR2 SVGEGT. The V gene lost 0 bases and the J gene lost 0 bases, with 17 bases spanning the gap. The CDR3 spans 18 residues.

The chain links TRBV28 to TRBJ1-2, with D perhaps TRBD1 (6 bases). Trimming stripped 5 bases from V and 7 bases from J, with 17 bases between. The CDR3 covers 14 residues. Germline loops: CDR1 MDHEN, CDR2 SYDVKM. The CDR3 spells CASSVGEQGSGYTF. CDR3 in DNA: TGTGCCAGCAGTGTAGGGGAACAGGGAAGTGGCTACACCTTC.

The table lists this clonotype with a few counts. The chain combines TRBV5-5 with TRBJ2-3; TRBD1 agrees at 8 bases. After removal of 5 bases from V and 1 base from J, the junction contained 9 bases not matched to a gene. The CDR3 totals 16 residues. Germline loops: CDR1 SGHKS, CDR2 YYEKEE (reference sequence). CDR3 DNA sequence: TGTGCCAGCAGTTGGACAGGGAAACGTCGCACAGATACGCAGTATTTT. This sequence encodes CASSWTGKRRTDTQYF.

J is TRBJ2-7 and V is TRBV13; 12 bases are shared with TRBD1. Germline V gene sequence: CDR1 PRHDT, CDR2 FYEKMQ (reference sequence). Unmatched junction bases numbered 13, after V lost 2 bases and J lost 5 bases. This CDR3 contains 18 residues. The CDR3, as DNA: TGTGCCAGCAGCTTAAGGTTTAGGGACAGGGGGCGCGAGAACGAGCAGTACTTC. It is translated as CASSLRFRDRGRENEQYF.

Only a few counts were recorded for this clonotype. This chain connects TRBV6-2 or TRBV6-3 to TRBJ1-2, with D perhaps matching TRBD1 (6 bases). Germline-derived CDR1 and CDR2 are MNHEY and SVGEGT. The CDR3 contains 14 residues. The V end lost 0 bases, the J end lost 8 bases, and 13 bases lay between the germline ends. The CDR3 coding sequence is TGTGCCAGCAGTTACTCTGGGACAACGAGCGGCTACACCTTC. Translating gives CASSYSGTTSGYTF.

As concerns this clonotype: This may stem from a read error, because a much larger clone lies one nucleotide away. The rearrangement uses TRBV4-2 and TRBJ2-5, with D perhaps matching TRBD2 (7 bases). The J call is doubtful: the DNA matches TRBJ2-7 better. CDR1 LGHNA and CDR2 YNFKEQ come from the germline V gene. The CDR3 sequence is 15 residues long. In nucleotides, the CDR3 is TGTGCCAGCAGCCCCTCCAGGACTAGGGGGTACGAGCAGTACTTC. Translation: CASSPSRTRGYEQYF.

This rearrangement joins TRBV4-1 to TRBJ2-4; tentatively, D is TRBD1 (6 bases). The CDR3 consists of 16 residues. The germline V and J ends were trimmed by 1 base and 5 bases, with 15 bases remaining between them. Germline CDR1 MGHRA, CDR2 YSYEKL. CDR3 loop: CASSQGRQGSQNIQYF. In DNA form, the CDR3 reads TGCGCCAGCAGCCAAGGAAGGCAGGGGAGCCAAAACATTCAGTACTTC.

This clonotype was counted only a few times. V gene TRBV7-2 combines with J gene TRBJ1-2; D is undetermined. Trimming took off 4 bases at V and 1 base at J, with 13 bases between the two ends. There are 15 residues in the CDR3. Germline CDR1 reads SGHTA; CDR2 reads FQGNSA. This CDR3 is CASSSERHINYGYTF. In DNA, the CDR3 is TGTGCCAGCAGCTCGGAGAGGCATATTAACTATGGCTACACCTTC.

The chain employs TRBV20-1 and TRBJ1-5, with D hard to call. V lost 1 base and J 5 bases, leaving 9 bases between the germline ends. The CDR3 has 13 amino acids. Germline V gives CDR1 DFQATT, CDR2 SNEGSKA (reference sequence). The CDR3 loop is CSARGAIDQPQHF. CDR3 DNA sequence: TGCAGTGCTAGAGGGGCCATCGATCAGCCCCAGCATTTT.

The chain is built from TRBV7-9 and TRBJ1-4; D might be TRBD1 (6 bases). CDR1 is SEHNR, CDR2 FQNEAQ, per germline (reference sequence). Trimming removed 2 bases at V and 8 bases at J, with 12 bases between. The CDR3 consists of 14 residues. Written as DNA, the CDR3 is TGTGCCAGCAGCTTAAGTGGCCAGGGGGAAAAACTGTTTTTT. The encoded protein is CASSLSGQGEKLFF.

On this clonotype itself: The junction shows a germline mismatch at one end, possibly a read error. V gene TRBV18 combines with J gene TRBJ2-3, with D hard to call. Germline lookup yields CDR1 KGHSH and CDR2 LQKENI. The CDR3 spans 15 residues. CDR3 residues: CASSQAGRGTNTQYF. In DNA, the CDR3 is TGTGCCAGCTCACAAGCCGGACGCGGCACAAATACGCAGTATTTT.

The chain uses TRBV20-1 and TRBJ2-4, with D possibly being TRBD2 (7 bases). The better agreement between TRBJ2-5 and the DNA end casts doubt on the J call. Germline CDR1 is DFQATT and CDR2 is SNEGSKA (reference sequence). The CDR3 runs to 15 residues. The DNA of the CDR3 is TGCAGTGCTACCCTTGGGGGGGCCCCCCAAGAGACCCAGTACTTC. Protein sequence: CSATLGGAPQETQYF.

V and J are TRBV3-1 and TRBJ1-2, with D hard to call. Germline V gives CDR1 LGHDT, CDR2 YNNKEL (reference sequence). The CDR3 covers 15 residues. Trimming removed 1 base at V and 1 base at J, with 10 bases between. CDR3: CASSQGQANNYGYTF. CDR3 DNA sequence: TGTGCCAGCAGCCAAGGGCAGGCTAATAACTATGGCTACACCTTC.

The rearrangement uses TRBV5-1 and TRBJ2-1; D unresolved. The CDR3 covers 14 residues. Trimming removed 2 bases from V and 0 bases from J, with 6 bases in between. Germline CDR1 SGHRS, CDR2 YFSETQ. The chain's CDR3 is CASSFHSSYNEQFF. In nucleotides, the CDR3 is TGCGCCAGCAGCTTTCACAGCTCCTACAATGAGCAGTTCTTC.

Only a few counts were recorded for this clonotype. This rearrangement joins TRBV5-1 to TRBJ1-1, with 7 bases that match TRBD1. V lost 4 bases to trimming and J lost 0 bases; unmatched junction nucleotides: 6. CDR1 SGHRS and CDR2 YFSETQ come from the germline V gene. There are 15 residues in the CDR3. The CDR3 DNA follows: TGCGCCAGCAGCCCTGGGACAGAAGTGAACACTGAAGCTTTCTTT. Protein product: CASSPGTEVNTEAFF. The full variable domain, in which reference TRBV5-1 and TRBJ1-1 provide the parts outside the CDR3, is KAGVTQTPRYLIKTRGQQVTLSCSPISGHRSVSWYQQTPGQGLQFLFEYFSETQRNKGNFPGRFSGRQFSNSRSEMNVSTLELGDSALYLCASSPGTEVNTEAFFGQGTRLTVV.

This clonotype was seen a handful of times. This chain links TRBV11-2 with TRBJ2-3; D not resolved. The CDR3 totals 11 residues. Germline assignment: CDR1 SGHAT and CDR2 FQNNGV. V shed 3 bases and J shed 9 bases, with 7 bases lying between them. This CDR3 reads CASSFSSTQYF. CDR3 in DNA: TGTGCCAGCAGCTTTAGTTCAACGCAGTATTTT. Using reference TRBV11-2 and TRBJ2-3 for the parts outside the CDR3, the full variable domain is EAGVAQSPRYKIIEKRQSVAFWCNPISGHATLYWYQQILGQGPKLLIQFQNNGVVDDSQLPKDRFSAERLKGVDSTLKIQPAKLEDSAVYLCASSFSSTQYFGPGTRLTVL.

CDR3 in DNA: TGTGCCAGCAGCGTTTTGAGCGGGGGGGGATACAATGAGCAGTTCTTC. Translating gives CASSVLSGGGYNEQFF. The chain links TRBV9 to TRBJ2-1; 10 bases fit TRBD2. V lost 2 bases to trimming and J lost 4 bases; unmatched junction nucleotides: 6. Germline V lookup: CDR1 SGDLS, CDR2 YYNGEE. There are 16 residues in the CDR3.

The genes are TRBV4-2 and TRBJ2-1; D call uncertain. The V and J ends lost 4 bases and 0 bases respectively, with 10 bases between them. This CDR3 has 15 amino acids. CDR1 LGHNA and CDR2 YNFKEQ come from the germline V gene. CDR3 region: CASSPVLGSYNEQFF. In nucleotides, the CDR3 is TGTGCCAGCAGCCCGGTCCTGGGCTCCTACAATGAGCAGTTCTTC.

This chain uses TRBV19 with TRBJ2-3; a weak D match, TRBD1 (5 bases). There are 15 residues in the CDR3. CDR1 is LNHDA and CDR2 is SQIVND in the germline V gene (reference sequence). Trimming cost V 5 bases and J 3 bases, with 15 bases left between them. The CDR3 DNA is TGTGCCAGTAGTTGGGTGTCAGGGCCTACAGATACGCAGTATTTT. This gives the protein CASSWVSGPTDTQYF.